This TCR beta chain was identified in a study of OX40 agonist ivuxolimab in advanced cancers. The germline CDR1 and CDR2 sequences are LNHNV and YYDKDF (reference sequence). The CDR3 sequence is 15 residues long. V lost 6 bases and J 0 bases, leaving 9 bases between the germline ends. TCRdb's table, derived via immunoSEQ multiplex PCR, lists solely in-frame clones and lacks some. The sample contains approximately 80,000 clones, approximately 86% of which appear only once. The sequencing here drew on CD4+ or CD8+ T cells sorted from blood, taken in a trial of the OX40 agonist ivuxolimab. The V gene is TRBV15, the J gene TRBJ2-6; possibly TRBD1 or TRBD2 for D (5 bases each). The source is an adult with an advanced solid tumor such as melanoma, head and neck, liver or kidney cancer. CDR3 protein: CATRGTYSGANVLTF. The CDR3 bases are TGTGCCACCAGGGGGACCTACTCTGGGGCCAACGTCCTGACTTTC.